Listed below are T cell receptor beta chains from one sample, sequenced in a study of blood T cell repertoires in COVID-19. The protocol was immunoSEQ multiplex PCR, while the TCRdb copy is restricted to in-frame clones and leaves out a portion. Found here are roughly 180,000 clones, approximately 89% of them singletons; the top ten hold under 4.5%. Sequenced sample: peripheral blood. The receptors come from a woman aged 25 to 39 with acute or convalescent COVID-19. CDR3s include the opening cysteine and the closing phenylalanine or tryptophan. A D gene is named only where the DNA matches it firmly. The size of a clone is reported for some rows only, either as once, few or many, or as a class for expanded clones.

j_gene,abundance,d_gene,v_gene,CDR3aa,CDR3nt
TRBJ2-3,once,NA,TRBV6-6,CASSHRVDTQYF,TGTGCCAGCAGCCACAGGGTAGATACGCAGTATTTT
TRBJ1-2,NA,TRBD1,TRBV7-2,CASSPWDSSMSGYTF,TGTGCCAGCAGCCCCTGGGACAGCTCTATGTCTGGCTACACCTTC
TRBJ2-1,few,TRBD1,TRBV19,CASSILSGGNEQFF,TGTGCCAGTAGTATTTTATCAGGGGGCAATGAGCAGTTCTTC
TRBJ2-1,many,NA,TRBV28,CASSIGTSSTNEQFF,TGTGCCAGCAGCATCGGGACTTCTTCTACAAATGAGCAGTTCTTC
TRBJ1-1,NA,NA,TRBV27,CASSLRGMNTEAFF,TGTGCCAGCAGTTTACGGGGGATGAACACTGAAGCTTTCTTT
TRBJ2-3,NA,TRBD2,TRBV10-1,CASSESTGGLTDTQYF,TGCGCCAGCAGTGAGTCGACGGGAGGCCTCACAGATACGCAGTATTTT
TRBJ2-1,few,TRBD2,TRBV6-5,CATSGSRPNEQFF,TGTGCCACGAGCGGGAGTCGACCCAATGAGCAGTTCTTC
TRBJ1-5,NA,NA,TRBV28,CASSILPQGANQPQHF,TGTGCCAGCAGCATCCTCCCGCAGGGCGCAAATCAGCCCCAGCATTTT
TRBJ2-2,NA,NA,TRBV9,CASSVVSGELFF,TGTGCCAGCAGCGTAGTATCCGGGGAGCTGTTTTTT
TRBJ2-2,NA,TRBD2,TRBV6-6,CASQEASGIETGELFF,TGTGCCAGCCAGGAGGCTAGCGGGATAGAGACCGGGGAGCTGTTTTTT
TRBJ2-1,NA,NA,TRBV5-8,CASSLGSSYNEQFF,TGTGCCAGCAGCCTCGGTAGCTCCTACAATGAGCAGTTCTTC
TRBJ2-3,NA,NA,TRBV5-1,CASSDTSRSSTDTQYF,TGCGCCAGCAGCGACACTAGCCGATCTAGCACAGATACGCAGTATTTT
TRBJ2-1,NA,TRBD2,TRBV24-1,CATSDNGLATYNEQFF,TGTGCCACCAGTGATAATGGACTAGCGACATACAATGAGCAGTTCTTC
TRBJ2-2,NA,NA,TRBV19,CASGIYTGELFF,TGTGCCAGTGGTATCTACACCGGGGAGCTGTTTTTT
TRBJ2-2,NA,TRBD2,TRBV29-1,CSVATSGSDGELFF,TGCAGCGTTGCTACTAGCGGTTCGGACGGGGAGCTGTTTTTT
TRBJ2-2,NA,NA,TRBV5-1,CASSEQNTGELFF,TGCGCCAGCAGTGAGCAGAACACCGGGGAGCTGTTTTTT
TRBJ2-1,NA,NA,TRBV29-1,CSVLSGNNEQFF,TGCAGCGTTCTCAGCGGAAACAATGAGCAGTTCTTC
TRBJ2-7,NA,NA,TRBV30,CAWSRLVDEQYF,TGTGCCTGGAGTCGGCTAGTAGACGAGCAGTACTTC
TRBJ2-7,once,TRBD2,TRBV7-8,CASSYGLVGNYEQYF,TGTGCCAGCAGCTATGGACTAGTGGGGAACTACGAGCAGTACTTC
TRBJ1-4,NA,NA,TRBV28,CASSRRGLNEKLFF,TGTGCCAGCAGTCGGCGGGGGCTTAATGAAAAACTGTTTTTT
TRBJ2-3,NA,NA,TRBV18,CASSPLIGQSTDTQYF,TGTGCCAGCTCACCACTGATTGGACAGAGCACAGATACGCAGTATTTT
TRBJ2-5,NA,NA,TRBV12-3/TRBV12-4,CASSSGYQETQYF,TGTGCCAGCAGTTCGGGGTACCAAGAGACCCAGTACTTC
TRBJ1-4,NA,NA,TRBV7-9,CASASGGPVPELFF,TGTGCCAGCGCAAGCGGTGGGCCTGTCCCCGAGCTGTTTTTT
TRBJ2-6,NA,NA,TRBV18,CASSSGGAGANVLTF,TGTGCCAGCTCAAGTGGAGGGGCTGGGGCCAACGTCCTGACTTTC